This T cell receptor (beta chain) stems from a study of T cell responses to AZD1222 COVID-19 vaccine. The CDR3 extends over 15 amino acids. V dropped 1 base and J dropped 3 bases, with 12 bases sitting between them. The germline CDR1 and CDR2 sequences are MNHNS and SASEGT. The table came from immunoSEQ multiplex PCR; TCRdb's copy has only in-frame clones and leaves some out. The sample comprises roughly 80,000 clones, about 88% of which are singletons, and approximately 4.5% rests with the top ten. The chain is built from TRBV6-1 and TRBJ1-2; D not resolved. The clonotype originates from an adult in good health. The starting material was peripheral blood, obtained on day 0 of AZD1222 vaccination. The CDR3, as DNA: TGTGCCAGCAGTGAAGGTGGGGAGGGTGACTATGGCTACACCTTC. It codes for CASSEGGEGDYGYTF.